The 29 T cell receptor beta chains presented below share a single source sample, sequenced in a study of T cells in Graves' hyperthyroidism and ophthalmopathy. RNA transcripts gave rise to amplified TCR beta CDR3 regions. An initial round of RT-PCR targeting the TCR CDR3 relied on the HTBI primer set. TCRdb reprocessed the multiplex PCR reads via MiXCR and lists one record per CDR3 protein. The sample lists about 280,000 distinct CDR3 sequences, under 30% seen once, with approximately 30% in the top ten. Sequencing used blood. The receptors here all came from a man in his forties or fifties with Graves' hyperthyroidism that later progressed to Graves' ophthalmopathy.

This clonotype was seen repeatedly, ten times or more. The chain carries TRBV11-2 and TRBJ2-7, with unresolved D. Germline V gene sequence: CDR1 SGHAT, CDR2 FQNNGV. The V gene lost 1 base and the J gene lost 2 bases, with 12 bases spanning the gap. The CDR3 sequence is 15 residues long. CDR3 bases: TGTGCCAGCAGCTTAGTTGCCAGGTCCACCTACGAGCAGTACTTC. It codes for CASSLVARSTYEQYF.

This clonotype has at least ten counts. The V and J genes are TRBV6-4 and TRBJ2-5; weak D call: TRBD2 (5 bases). This CDR3 has 13 amino acids. V lost 4 bases and J 2 bases, leaving 8 bases between the germline ends. Germline V lookup: CDR1 MRHNA, CDR2 SNTAGT. For the CDR3, the DNA is TGTGCCAGCAGTGTGAGGGAACAAGAGACCCAGTACTTC. Translation gives CASSVREQETQYF.

This chain connects TRBV28 to TRBJ1-5; TRBD1 is a possible D gene (6 bases). Deletions cut 5 bases from V and 4 bases from J, with 15 bases between. Germline assignment: CDR1 MDHEN and CDR2 SYDVKM. The CDR3 covers 15 residues. CDR3 protein: CASSPAKGGNQPQHF. The CDR3, as DNA: TGTGCCAGCAGTCCCGCAAAAGGGGGGAATCAGCCCCAGCATTTT.

The gene calls are TRBV11-2 and TRBJ1-5; TRBD1 aligns across 7 bases. The CDR3 spans 16 residues. The junction had 7 bases not matched to a gene; V was cut back by 3 bases and J by 2 bases. Germline V gene lookup returns CDR1 SGHAT and CDR2 FQNNGV. The CDR3: CASSLGQPRGNQPQHF. In DNA form, the CDR3 reads TGTGCCAGCAGCTTGGGACAGCCTCGTGGCAATCAGCCCCAGCATTTT.

In this sample, this clonotype turned up many times. The rearrangement uses TRBV12-3 or TRBV12-4 and TRBJ1-2; tentative D call: TRBD1 (6 bases). The V end was cut by 5 bases, the J end by 8 bases, with 18 bases between. CDR3 length: 14 residues. CDR3: CASSPPTGSRGYTF. The CDR3 DNA reads as TGTGCCAGCAGTCCCCCCACAGGGTCCCGGGGCTACACCTTC.

This clonotype appeared a single time. The V call is TRBV6-1, the J call TRBJ2-7; no definite D call. Germline CDR1 is MNHNS and CDR2 is SASEGT. V was pared by 6 bases and J by 1 base, with 13 bases between. CDR3 length: 14 residues. This chain's CDR3 is CASREPGLSYEQYF. DNA of the CDR3: TGTGCCAGCAGAGAACCGGGTCTGTCCTACGAGCAGTACTTC.

This clonotype was detected many times. V is TRBV14 and J is TRBJ2-2; 12 nucleotides agree with TRBD2. With 5 bases clipped from V and 3 bases from J, the junction kept 4 bases outside the gene matches. The CDR3 covers 16 residues. Germline values: CDR1 SGHDN, CDR2 FVKESK. This CDR3 is CASSALAGGYTGELFF. CDR3 nucleotide sequence: TGTGCCAGCAGCGCCCTAGCGGGAGGGTACACCGGGGAGCTGTTTTTT.

With regard to this clonotype: A junction boundary mismatches the germline segment, possibly from a read error. The chain uses TRBV24-1 and TRBJ2-2; 8 positions match TRBD1. CDR1 and CDR2 from the germline V gene are KGHDR and SFDVKD. The CDR3 has 15 residues. The CDR3 loop is CASSSGGEATGELFF. The CDR3 DNA reads as TGTGCCAGCAGTTCAGGGGGCGAGGCCACCGGGGAGCTGTTTTTT.

The table lists this clonotype with many counts. The CDR3 DNA reads as TGTGCCAGCAGTTACCGGGACTGGCAAGAGACCCAGTACTTC. It specifies CASSYRDWQETQYF. The V call is TRBV6-5, the J call TRBJ2-5, with a tentative D call TRBD2 (6 bases). Germline CDR1 MNHEY, CDR2 SVGAGI. V was shortened by 2 bases and J by 2 bases, with 9 bases between the two germline ends. This CDR3 comprises 14 residues.

This clonotype was detected many times. The chain combines TRBV11-2 with TRBJ1-1, with D possibly matching TRBD1 (5 bases). The germline V and J ends were trimmed by 8 bases and 2 bases, with 9 bases remaining between them. The CDR3 is made up of 12 amino acids. From germline, CDR1 is SGHAT and CDR2 FQNNGV. In nucleotides, the CDR3 is TGTGCCAGCGGCAGGGTCAACACTGAAGCTTTCTTT. Translated: CASGRVNTEAFF.

This clonotype came up many times. CDR3 nucleotide sequence: TGCAGTGCTAGGGCCCCCATCTACGAGCAGTACTTC. The encoded protein is CSARAPIYEQYF. The chain couples TRBV20-1 to TRBJ2-7; D unclear. Trimming pared 3 bases from V and 3 bases from J, leaving 9 bases between. CDR3 size: 12 residues. CDR1 DFQATT and CDR2 SNEGSKA come from the germline V gene (reference sequence).

This clonotype was found many times. This chain connects TRBV12-3 or TRBV12-4 to TRBJ1-1; possibly TRBD1 for D (5 bases). The CDR3 has 17 residues. Trimming took 6 bases from V and 1 from J, leaving 21 bases between them. CDR3 nucleotide sequence: TGTGCCAGCAGCTTAATCGACAGAAACGTGCGGAACACTGAAGCTTTCTTT. This gives the protein CASSLIDRNVRNTEAFF.

At least ten counts were recorded for this clonotype. The chain has TRBV20-1 and TRBJ2-7; 7 bases line up with TRBD2. Trimming took 3 bases from V and 4 from J; bases not matched to a gene: 12. The CDR3 loop spans 15 amino acids. CDR1 is DFQATT and CDR2 is SNEGSKA in the germline V gene (reference sequence). CDR3 residues: CSARTGGLGGYEQYF. In nucleotides, the CDR3 is TGCAGTGCTAGGACGGGAGGCCTGGGAGGATACGAGCAGTACTTC.

This clonotype has a handful of counts. The V call is TRBV6-2 or TRBV6-3, the J call TRBJ2-2; D might be TRBD2 (6 bases). Deletions cut 6 bases from V and 3 bases from J, with 14 bases between. This CDR3 is built from 15 residues. CDR1 and CDR2 from the germline V gene are MNHEY and SVGEGT. The CDR3 nucleotides are TGTGCCAGCAGCCCCCGGACGGGAGACACCGGGGAGCTGTTTTTT. It is translated as CASSPRTGDTGELFF.

This clonotype was counted ten times or more. The chain joins TRBV20-1 to TRBJ2-5; 8 bases fit TRBD2. Germline V lookup: CDR1 DFQATT, CDR2 SNEGSKA (reference sequence). The CDR3 totals 13 residues. V was clipped by 4 bases and J by 2 bases; unmatched bases: 3. The CDR3 DNA reads as TGCAGTGCTACCCCGGGAGGGCAAGAGACCCAGTACTTC. Amino acids: CSATPGGQETQYF.

This clonotype occurred many times. Its ends do not fully match the called genes, so a read error is possible. Written as DNA, the CDR3 is TGTGCCAGCAGCGAGAAAGAGACCCAGTACTTC. Protein: CASSEKETQYF. J is TRBJ2-5 and V is TRBV5-1; D not certain. From germline, CDR1 is SGHRS and CDR2 YFSETQ. This CDR3 is built from 11 residues.

This clonotype was seen many times. The chain joins TRBV7-2 to TRBJ1-2; 11 bases are a match to TRBD1. The V and J ends lost 4 bases and 4 bases, in that order; junction bases with no gene match: 8. Germline lookup yields CDR1 SGHTA and CDR2 FQGNSA. The CDR3 is made up of 16 amino acids. Here the CDR3 DNA reads TGTGCCAGCAGCTACCCAGGGACAGGGGGTCTCTATGGCTACACCTTC. Amino acid sequence: CASSYPGTGGLYGYTF.

J is TRBJ1-1 and V is TRBV28, with D possibly being TRBD1 (5 bases). The length of the CDR3 is 15 residues. Trimming pared 5 bases from V and 4 bases from J, leaving 17 bases between. The germline gives CDR1 MDHEN, CDR2 SYDVKM. The CDR3 region has the DNA TGTGCCAGCAGTAACGGAGCAGGGTACGCCACTGAAGCTTTCTTT. It yields the protein CASSNGAGYATEAFF.

This sequence joins TRBV20-1 and TRBJ2-2; no clear D. Germline lookup yields CDR1 DFQATT and CDR2 SNEGSKA (reference sequence). Trimming left V 4 bases short and J 2 bases short, with 5 bases between. The CDR3 length is 12 residues. CDR3 region: CSAMKNTGELFF. The CDR3 DNA reads TGCAGTGCTATGAAAAACACCGGGGAGCTGTTTTTT.

This clonotype was observed many times. The chain links TRBV18 to TRBJ1-2; D is unresolved. The CDR3 covers 16 residues. Trimming pared 3 bases from V and 0 bases from J, leaving 14 bases between. From germline, CDR1 is KGHSH and CDR2 LQKENI. The CDR3 nucleotides read TGTGCCAGCTCACCTACCTTTTCCTTAGCTAACTATGGCTACACCTTC. It specifies CASSPTFSLANYGYTF.

This clonotype came up many times. DNA of the CDR3: TGTGCCAGCAGCTTATACGGGGCCGGGGAGCTGTTTTTT. Translating gives CASSLYGAGELFF. This chain links TRBV11-1 with TRBJ2-2; tentative D call: TRBD2 (5 bases). The CDR3 sequence is 13 residues long. Germline CDR1 SGHAT, CDR2 FQDESV (reference sequence). Trimming took 2 bases from V and 6 from J, leaving 7 bases between them.

This clonotype was seen repeatedly, ten times or more. The DNA for the CDR3 is TGCGCCAGCAGCCAAGACCAGGTGCACCAAGAGACCCAGTACTTC. Its translation: CASSQDQVHQETQYF. The chain carries TRBV4-1 and TRBJ2-5; the D is unclear. Trimming shortened V by 0 bases and J by 0 bases, and 8 bases separated the two germline ends. Germline V CDR1 and CDR2: MGHRA, YSYEKL. The CDR3 consists of 15 residues.

This clonotype was seen repeatedly, ten times or more. V is TRBV15 and J is TRBJ1-2; D is uncertain. Trimming removed 5 bases from V and 4 bases from J, with 17 bases in between. CDR1 and CDR2 from the germline V gene are LNHNV and YYDKDF (reference sequence). CDR3 length: 15 residues. The CDR3 sequence is CATSPLGGSGYGYTF. CDR3 nucleotide sequence: TGTGCCACCAGCCCCCTCGGAGGGAGCGGCTATGGCTACACCTTC.

This clonotype was seen at least ten times. J is TRBJ1-1 and V is TRBV15; D not resolved. Germline-derived CDR1 and CDR2 are LNHNV and YYDKDF (reference sequence). There are 16 residues in the CDR3. V lost 3 bases and J 1 base, leaving 15 bases between the germline ends. CDR3 DNA sequence: TGTGCCACCAGCAGGCTCCCCAGGACGGGGAACACTGAAGCTTTCTTT. Translation: CATSRLPRTGNTEAFF.

The chain carries TRBV6-2 or TRBV6-3 and TRBJ2-7; D uncertain. This CDR3 is 18 amino acids long. Germline V CDR1 and CDR2: MNHEY, SVGEGT. Trimming removed 6 bases at V and 3 bases at J, with 27 bases between. CDR3 sequence: CASRGSQVGARIYYEQYF. In DNA form, the CDR3 reads TGTGCCAGCAGGGGTTCTCAGGTCGGTGCGAGGATCTACTACGAGCAGTACTTC.

This clonotype showed up many times. This may be a read error, as it is one base from a much larger clone. The chain carries TRBV27 and TRBJ2-7; D remains ambiguous. Germline V gene sequence: CDR1 MNHEY, CDR2 SMNVEV (reference sequence). The CDR3 runs 11 residues. CDR3 amino acids: CASSFLYEQCF. The CDR3 DNA sequence: TGTGCCAGCAGTTTCCTCTACGAGCAGTGCTTC.

This clonotype was seen ten or more times. V gene TRBV19 combines with J gene TRBJ2-7; 10 nucleotides match TRBD2. Germline V CDR1 and CDR2: LNHDA, SQIVND (reference sequence). The V gene end was trimmed by 2 bases and the J gene end by 2 bases; junction bases not matched to a gene: 0. The CDR3 runs 14 residues. CDR3 protein: CASSILAGAYEQYF. The CDR3 DNA follows: TGTGCCAGTAGTATACTAGCGGGAGCCTACGAGCAGTACTTC.

The V call is TRBV19, the J call TRBJ2-7; 10 bases fit TRBD2. The CDR3 is made up of 17 amino acids. CDR1 LNHDA and CDR2 SQIVND come from the germline V gene (reference sequence). Losses at the gene ends were 4 bases for V and 2 bases for J; bases not matched to a gene: 11. The DNA for the CDR3 is TGTGCCAGTAGTACTCGTCCCGGGACTAGCGCCACCTACGAGCAGTACTTC. This sequence encodes CASSTRPGTSATYEQYF.

This clonotype was counted ten times or more. V and J are TRBV20-1 and TRBJ1-5; a weak D match, TRBD1 (5 bases). This CDR3 is 17 amino acids long. The V gene's germline CDR1 is DFQATT and CDR2 SNEGSKA (reference sequence). Trimming pared 3 bases from V and 6 bases from J, leaving 24 bases between. CDR3 sequence: CSASPTRDPRGSQPQHF. As DNA, the CDR3 is TGCAGTGCTAGCCCCACCCGGGACCCACGAGGGAGTCAGCCCCAGCATTTT.